This T cell receptor (beta chain) originates from a study of blood T cell repertoires in COVID-19. Study-level background: Sources were T cells, B-cell-depleted T cells, or PBMCs; the material itself was cDNA or gDNA.

Deletions cut 3 bases from V and 0 bases from J, with 8 bases between. Germline CDR1 reads SGHRS; CDR2 reads YFSETQ. The CDR3 spans 14 residues. Here immunoSEQ multiplex PCR was the method, and the copy in TCRdb shows in-frame clones only, minus some. The sample includes just under 65,000 clones, roughly three quarters seen only once; the top ten take approximately 15%. The Seattle patients, enrolled during active infection, were followed longitudinally. This TCR was sampled from a man in his 60s with COVID-19, enrolled during active disease. What was sequenced was peripheral blood. The rearrangement joins TRBV5-1 to TRBJ2-3; no clear D gene. The DNA for the CDR3 is TGCGCCAGCAGCTCATTGCAGAGCACAGATACGCAGTATTTT. Translating it yields CASSSLQSTDTQYF.